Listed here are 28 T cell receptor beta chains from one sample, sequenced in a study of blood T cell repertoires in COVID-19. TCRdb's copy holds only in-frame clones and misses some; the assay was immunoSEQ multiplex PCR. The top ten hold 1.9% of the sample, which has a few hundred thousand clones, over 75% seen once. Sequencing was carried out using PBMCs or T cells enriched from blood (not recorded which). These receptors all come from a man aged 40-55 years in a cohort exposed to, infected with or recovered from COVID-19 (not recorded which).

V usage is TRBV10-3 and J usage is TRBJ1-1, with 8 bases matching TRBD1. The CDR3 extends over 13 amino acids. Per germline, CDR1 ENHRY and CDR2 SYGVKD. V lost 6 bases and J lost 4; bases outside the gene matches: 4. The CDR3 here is CAIRDRAGTEAFF. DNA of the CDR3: TGTGCCATCAGGGACAGGGCGGGCACTGAAGCTTTCTTT.

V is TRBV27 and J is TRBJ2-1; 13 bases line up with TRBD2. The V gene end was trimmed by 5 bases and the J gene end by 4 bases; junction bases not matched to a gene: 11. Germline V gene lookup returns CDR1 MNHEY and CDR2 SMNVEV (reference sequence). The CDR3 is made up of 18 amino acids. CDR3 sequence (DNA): TGTGCCAGCAGTCCGGGACTAGCGGGGAGAGGGTTTTACAATGAGCAGTTCTTC. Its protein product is CASSPGLAGRGFYNEQFF.

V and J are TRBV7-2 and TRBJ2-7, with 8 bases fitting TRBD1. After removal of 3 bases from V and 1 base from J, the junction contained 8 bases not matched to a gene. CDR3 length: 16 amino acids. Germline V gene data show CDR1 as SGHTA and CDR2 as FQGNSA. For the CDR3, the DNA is TGTGCCAGCAGCTTGGCCGGGACAGGTTATTCCTACGAGCAGTACTTC. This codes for CASSLAGTGYSYEQYF.

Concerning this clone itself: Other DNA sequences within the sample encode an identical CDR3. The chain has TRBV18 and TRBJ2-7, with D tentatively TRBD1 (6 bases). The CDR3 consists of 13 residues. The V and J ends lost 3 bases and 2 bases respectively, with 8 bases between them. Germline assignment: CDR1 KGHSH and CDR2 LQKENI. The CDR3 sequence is CASSPTGTYEQYF. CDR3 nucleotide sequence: TGTGCCAGCTCACCGACAGGAACCTACGAGCAGTACTTC.

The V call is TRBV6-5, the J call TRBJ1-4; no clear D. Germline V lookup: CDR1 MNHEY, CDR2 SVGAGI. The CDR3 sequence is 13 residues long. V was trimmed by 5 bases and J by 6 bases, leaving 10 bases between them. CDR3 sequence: CASSNLGDEKLFF. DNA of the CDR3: TGTGCCAGCAGTAACCTAGGTGATGAAAAACTGTTTTTT.

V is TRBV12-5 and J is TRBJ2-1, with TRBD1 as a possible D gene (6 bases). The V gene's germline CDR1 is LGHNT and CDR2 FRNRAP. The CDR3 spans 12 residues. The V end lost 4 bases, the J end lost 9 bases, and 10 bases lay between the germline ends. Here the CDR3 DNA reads TGTGCTAGTGGTTCACAGGGTGGTGAGCAGTTCTTC. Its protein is CASGSQGGEQFF.

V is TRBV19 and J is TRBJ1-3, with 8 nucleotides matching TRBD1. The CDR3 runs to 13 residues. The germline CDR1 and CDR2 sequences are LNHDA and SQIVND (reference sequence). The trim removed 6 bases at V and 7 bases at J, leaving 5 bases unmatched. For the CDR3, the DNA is TGTGCCAGTAGGGACAGGGCTGTGAACACCATATATTTT. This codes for CASRDRAVNTIYF.

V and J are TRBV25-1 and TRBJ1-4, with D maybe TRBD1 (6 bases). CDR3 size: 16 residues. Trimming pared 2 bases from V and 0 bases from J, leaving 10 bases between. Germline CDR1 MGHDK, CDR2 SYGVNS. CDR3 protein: CASSEPGAATNEKLFF. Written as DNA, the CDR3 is TGTGCCAGCAGTGAACCAGGGGCGGCAACTAATGAAAAACTGTTTTTT.

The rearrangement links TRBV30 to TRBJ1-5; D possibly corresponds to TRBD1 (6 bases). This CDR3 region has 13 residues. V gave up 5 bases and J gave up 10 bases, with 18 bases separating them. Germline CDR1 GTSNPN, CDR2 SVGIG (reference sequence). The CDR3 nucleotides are TGTGCCTGGCAAAGAGGGGACACGGGTCCCCAGCATTTT. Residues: CAWQRGDTGPQHF.

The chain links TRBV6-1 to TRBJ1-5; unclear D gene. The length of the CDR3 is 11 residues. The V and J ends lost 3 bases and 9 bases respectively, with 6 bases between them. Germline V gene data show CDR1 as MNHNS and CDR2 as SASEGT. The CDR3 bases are TGTGCCAGCAGTGACGTGCGGCCCCAGCATTTT. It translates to CASSDVRPQHF.

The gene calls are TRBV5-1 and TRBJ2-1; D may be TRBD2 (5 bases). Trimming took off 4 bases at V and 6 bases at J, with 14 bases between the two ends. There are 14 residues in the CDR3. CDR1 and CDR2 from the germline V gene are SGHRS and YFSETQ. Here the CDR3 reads CASSRELGLNEQFF. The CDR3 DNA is TGCGCCAGCAGCCGTGAACTAGGGCTCAATGAGCAGTTCTTC. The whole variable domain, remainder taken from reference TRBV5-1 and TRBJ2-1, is KAGVTQTPRYLIKTRGQQVTLSCSPISGHRSVSWYQQTPGQGLQFLFEYFSETQRNKGNFPGRFSGRQFSNSRSEMNVSTLELGDSALYLCASSRELGLNEQFFGPGTRLTVL.

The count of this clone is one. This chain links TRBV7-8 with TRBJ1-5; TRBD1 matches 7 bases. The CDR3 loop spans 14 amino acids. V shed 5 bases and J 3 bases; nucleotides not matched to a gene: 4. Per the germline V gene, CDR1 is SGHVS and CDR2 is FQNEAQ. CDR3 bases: TGTGCCAGCAGCCGGGGACAGATCAATCAGCCCCAGCATTTT. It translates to CASSRGQINQPQHF.

CDR3 in amino acids: CASSPDRGGYEQYF. CDR3 bases: TGCGCCAGCAGCCCGGACAGGGGCGGCTACGAGCAGTACTTC. J is TRBJ2-7 and V is TRBV5-1; 9 bases map to TRBD1. This CDR3 is 14 amino acids long. Germline values: CDR1 SGHRS, CDR2 YFSETQ. Trimming at V came to 4 bases and at J to 3 bases, leaving 5 bases not matched to a gene. Full variable domain (outside the CDR3, taken from reference TRBV5-1 and TRBJ2-7): KAGVTQTPRYLIKTRGQQVTLSCSPISGHRSVSWYQQTPGQGLQFLFEYFSETQRNKGNFPGRFSGRQFSNSRSEMNVSTLELGDSALYLCASSPDRGGYEQYFGPGTRLTVT.

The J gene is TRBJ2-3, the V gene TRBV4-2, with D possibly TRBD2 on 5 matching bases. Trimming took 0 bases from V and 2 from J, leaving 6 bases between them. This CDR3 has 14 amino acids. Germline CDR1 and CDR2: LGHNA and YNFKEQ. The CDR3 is CASSQELDTDTQYF. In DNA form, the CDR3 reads TGTGCCAGCAGCCAAGAACTAGACACAGATACGCAGTATTTT.

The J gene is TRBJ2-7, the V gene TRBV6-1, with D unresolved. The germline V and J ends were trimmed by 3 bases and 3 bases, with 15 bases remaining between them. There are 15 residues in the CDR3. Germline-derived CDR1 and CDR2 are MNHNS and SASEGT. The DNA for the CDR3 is TGTGCCAGCAGTGAGTCTTCCGTCCCCTACTACGAGCAGTACTTC. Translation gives CASSESSVPYYEQYF.

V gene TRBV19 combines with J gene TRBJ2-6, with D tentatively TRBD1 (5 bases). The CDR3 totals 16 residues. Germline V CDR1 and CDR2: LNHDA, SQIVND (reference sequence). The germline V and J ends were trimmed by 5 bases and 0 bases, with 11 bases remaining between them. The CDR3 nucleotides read TGTGCCAGTAGTGCCCGACAGTACTCTGGGGCCAACGTCCTGACTTTC. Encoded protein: CASSARQYSGANVLTF.

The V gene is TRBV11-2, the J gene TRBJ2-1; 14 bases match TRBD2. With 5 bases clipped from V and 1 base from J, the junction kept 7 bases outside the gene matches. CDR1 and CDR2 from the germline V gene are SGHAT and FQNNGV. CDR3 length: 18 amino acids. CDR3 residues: CASSEGLAGAISYNEQFF. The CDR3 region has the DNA TGTGCCAGCAGCGAGGGACTAGCGGGAGCCATTTCCTACAATGAGCAGTTCTTC.

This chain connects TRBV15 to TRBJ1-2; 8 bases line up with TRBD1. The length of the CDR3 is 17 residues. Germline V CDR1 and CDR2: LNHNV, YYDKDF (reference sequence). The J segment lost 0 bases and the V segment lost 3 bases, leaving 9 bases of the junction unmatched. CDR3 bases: TGTGCCACCAGCAGCTACTGGACAGGGATAACTAACTATGGCTACACCTTC. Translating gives CATSSYWTGITNYGYTF.

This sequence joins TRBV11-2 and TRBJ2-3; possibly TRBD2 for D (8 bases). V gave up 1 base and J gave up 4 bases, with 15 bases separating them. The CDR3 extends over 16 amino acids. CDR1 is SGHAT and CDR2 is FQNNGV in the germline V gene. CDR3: CASSLVSGGGPDTQYF. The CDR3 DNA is TGTGCCAGCAGCTTAGTTTCGGGAGGGGGCCCAGATACGCAGTATTTT.

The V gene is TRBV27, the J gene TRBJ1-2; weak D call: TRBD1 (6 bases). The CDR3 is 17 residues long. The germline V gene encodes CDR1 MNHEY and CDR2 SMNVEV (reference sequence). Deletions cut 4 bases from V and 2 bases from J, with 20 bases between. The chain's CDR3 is CASSSTSQGSRNYGYTF. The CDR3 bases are TGTGCCAGCAGTTCAACAAGTCAGGGGTCGAGGAACTATGGCTACACCTTC.

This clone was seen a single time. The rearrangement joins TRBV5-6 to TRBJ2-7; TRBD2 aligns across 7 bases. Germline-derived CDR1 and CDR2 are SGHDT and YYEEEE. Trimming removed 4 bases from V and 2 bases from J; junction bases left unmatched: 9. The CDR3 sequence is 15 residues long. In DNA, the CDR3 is TGTGCCAGCAGCGCCGGACGGGGGAGGGCCTACGAGCAGTACTTC. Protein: CASSAGRGRAYEQYF. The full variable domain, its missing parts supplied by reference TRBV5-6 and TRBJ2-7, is DAGVTQSPTHLIKTRGQQVTLRCSPKSGHDTVSWYQQALGQGPQFIFQYYEEEERQRGNFPDRFSGHQFPNYSSELNVNALLLGDSALYLCASSAGRGRAYEQYFGPGTRLTVT.

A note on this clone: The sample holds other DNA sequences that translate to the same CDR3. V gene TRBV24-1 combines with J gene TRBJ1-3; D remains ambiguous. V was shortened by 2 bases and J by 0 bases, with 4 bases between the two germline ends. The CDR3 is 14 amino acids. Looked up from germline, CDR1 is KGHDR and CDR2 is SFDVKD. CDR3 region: CATSDSGSGNTIYF. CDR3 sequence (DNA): TGTGCCACCAGTGATTCGGGCTCTGGAAACACCATATATTTT.

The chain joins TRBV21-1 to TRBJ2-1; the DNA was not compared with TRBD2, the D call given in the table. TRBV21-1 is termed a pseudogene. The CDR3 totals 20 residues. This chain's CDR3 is CASSKTAKKTGTSGINEQFF. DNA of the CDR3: TGTGCCAGCAGCAAAACAGCCAAAAAAACCGGGACTAGCGGGATCAATGAGCAGTTCTTC.

The CDR3 DNA reads TGTGCCAGCAGATCACTTTGGTCCTACACAGATACGCAGTATTTT. It is translated as CASRSLWSYTDTQYF. This sequence joins TRBV6-5 and TRBJ2-3; D uncertain. The length of the CDR3 is 15 residues. Trimming stripped 6 bases from V and 2 bases from J, with 15 bases between. Germline assignment: CDR1 MNHEY and CDR2 SVGAGI.

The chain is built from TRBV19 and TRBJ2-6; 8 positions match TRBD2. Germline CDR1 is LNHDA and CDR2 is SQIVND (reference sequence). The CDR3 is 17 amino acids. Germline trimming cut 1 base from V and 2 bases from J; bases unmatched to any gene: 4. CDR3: CASSIGAGRAGANVLTF. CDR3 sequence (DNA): TGTGCCAGTAGTATAGGGGCCGGGAGGGCTGGGGCCAACGTCCTGACTTTC.

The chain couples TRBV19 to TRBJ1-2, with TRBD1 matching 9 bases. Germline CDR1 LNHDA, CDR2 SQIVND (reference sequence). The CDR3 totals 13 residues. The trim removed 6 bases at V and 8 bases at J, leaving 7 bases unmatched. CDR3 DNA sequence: TGTGCCAGTAGGACCCGACAGGGGGACGGCTACACCTTC. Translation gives CASRTRQGDGYTF.

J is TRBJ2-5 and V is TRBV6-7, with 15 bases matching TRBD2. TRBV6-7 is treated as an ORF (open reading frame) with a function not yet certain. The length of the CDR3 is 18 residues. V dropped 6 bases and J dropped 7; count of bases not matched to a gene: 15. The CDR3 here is CASRYLSGTSGRLGTQYF. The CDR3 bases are TGTGCCAGCAGGTACCTCTCCGGGACTAGCGGGAGGTTGGGGACCCAGTACTTC.

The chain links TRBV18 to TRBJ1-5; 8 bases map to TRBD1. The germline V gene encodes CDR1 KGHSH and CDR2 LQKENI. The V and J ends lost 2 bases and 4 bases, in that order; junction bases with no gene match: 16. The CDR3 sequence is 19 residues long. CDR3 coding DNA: TGTGCCAGCTCACCATTTCCCCCGGGACAGGCGACCAAAAATCAGCCCCAGCATTTT. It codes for CASSPFPPGQATKNQPQHF.